Sequencing of this T cell receptor beta chain was carried out in a study of OX40 agonist ivuxolimab in advanced cancers. Study-level information: Patients were roughly 87% male with ages roughly 20 to 90, mean about 65.

Only in-frame clones appear in the TCRdb table, and some are missing; sequencing was by immunoSEQ multiplex PCR. The data contain around 53,000 clones, roughly nine tenths of them singletons. CDR1 is SGHVS and CDR2 is FQNEAQ in the germline V gene. V was pared by 3 bases and J by 3 bases, with 8 bases between. The CDR3 extends over 13 amino acids. The gene calls are TRBV7-8 and TRBJ1-1; a weak D match, TRBD1 (6 bases). The TCR sequence derives from an adult with an advanced solid tumor such as melanoma, head and neck, liver or kidney cancer. Sequenced here: CD4+ or CD8+ T cells sorted from blood, sampled in a trial of the OX40 agonist ivuxolimab. CDR3 bases: TGTGCCAGCAGCTTGGACAGTTACACTGAAGCTTTCTTT. This codes for CASSLDSYTEAFF.